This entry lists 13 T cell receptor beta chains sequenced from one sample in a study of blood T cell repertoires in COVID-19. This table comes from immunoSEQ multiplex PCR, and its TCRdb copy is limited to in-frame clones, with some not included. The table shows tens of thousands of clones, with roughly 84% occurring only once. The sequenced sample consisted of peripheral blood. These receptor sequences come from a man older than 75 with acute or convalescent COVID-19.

The CDR3 region is CASVGGNQETQYF. CDR3 nucleotide sequence: TGCGCCAGCGTCGGGGGGAACCAAGAGACCCAGTACTTC. This chain uses TRBV10-2 with TRBJ2-5; TRBD2 aligns across 7 bases. Germline CDR1 WSHSY, CDR2 SAAADI. The CDR3 covers 13 residues. The V segment lost 8 bases and the J segment 0 bases; nucleotides outside the gene matches: 3.

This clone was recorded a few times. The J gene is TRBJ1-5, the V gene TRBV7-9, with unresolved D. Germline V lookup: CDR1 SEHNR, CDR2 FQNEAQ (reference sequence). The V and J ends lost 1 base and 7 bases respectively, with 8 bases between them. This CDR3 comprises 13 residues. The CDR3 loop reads CASSLGAGQPQHF. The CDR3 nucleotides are TGTGCCAGCAGCTTAGGGGCTGGACAGCCCCAGCATTTT.

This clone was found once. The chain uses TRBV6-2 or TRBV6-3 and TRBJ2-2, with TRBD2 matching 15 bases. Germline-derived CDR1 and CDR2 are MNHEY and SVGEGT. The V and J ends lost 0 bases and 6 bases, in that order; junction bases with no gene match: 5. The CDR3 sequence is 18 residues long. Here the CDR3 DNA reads TGTGCCAGCAGTTACTCCGGACTAGCGGGAGGGCCATCCGGGGAGCTGTTTTTT. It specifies CASSYSGLAGGPSGELFF.

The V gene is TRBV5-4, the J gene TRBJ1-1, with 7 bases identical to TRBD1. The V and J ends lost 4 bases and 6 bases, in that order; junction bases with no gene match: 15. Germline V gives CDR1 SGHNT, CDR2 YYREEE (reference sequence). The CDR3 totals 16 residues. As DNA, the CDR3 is TGTGCCAGCAGCCTAGGACAGGACCGCCGGGGGTCTGAAGCTTTCTTT. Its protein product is CASSLGQDRRGSEAFF.

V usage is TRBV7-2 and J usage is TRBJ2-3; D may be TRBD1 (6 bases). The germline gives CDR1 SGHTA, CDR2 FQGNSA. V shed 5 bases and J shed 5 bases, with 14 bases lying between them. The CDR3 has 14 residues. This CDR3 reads CASSLVGGLDTQYF. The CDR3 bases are TGTGCCAGCAGCCTAGTAGGGGGATTAGATACGCAGTATTTT. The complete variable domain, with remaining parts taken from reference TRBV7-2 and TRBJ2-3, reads GAGVSQSPSNKVTEKGKDVELRCDPISGHTALYWYRQSLGQGLEFLIYFQGNSAPDKSGLPSDRFSAERTGGSVSTLTIQRTQQEDSAVYLCASSLVGGLDTQYFGPGTRLTVL.

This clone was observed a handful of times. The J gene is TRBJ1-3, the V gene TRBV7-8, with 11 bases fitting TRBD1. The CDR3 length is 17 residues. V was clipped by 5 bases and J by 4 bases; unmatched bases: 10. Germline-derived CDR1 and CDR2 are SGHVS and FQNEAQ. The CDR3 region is CASSNPDRGLLGNTIYF. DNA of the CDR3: TGTGCCAGCAGCAACCCGGACAGGGGGCTATTAGGAAACACCATATATTTT.

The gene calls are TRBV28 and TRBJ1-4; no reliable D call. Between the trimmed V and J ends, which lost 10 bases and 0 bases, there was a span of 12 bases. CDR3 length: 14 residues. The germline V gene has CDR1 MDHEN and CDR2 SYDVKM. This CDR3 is CATYGAATNEKLFF. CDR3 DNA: TGTGCCACCTACGGAGCCGCAACTAATGAAAAACTGTTTTTT.

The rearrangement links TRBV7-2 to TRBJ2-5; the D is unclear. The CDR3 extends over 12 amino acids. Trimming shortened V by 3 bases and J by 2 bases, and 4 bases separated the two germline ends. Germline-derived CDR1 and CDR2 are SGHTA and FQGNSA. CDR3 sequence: CASSFRQETQYF. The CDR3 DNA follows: TGTGCCAGCAGCTTCCGGCAAGAGACCCAGTACTTC.

CDR3 sequence (DNA): TGTGCCAGTAGTACCGGAGGACAGGGTGTCCAGCCCCAGCATTTT. It yields the protein CASSTGGQGVQPQHF. J is TRBJ1-5 and V is TRBV19; 8 bases fit TRBD1. CDR3 length equals 15 residues. The V gene end was trimmed by 4 bases and the J gene end by 7 bases; junction bases not matched to a gene: 9. The V gene's germline CDR1 is LNHDA and CDR2 SQIVND (reference sequence). Combining the CDR3 with reference TRBV19 and TRBJ1-5 gives the whole variable domain DGGITQSPKYLFRKEGQNVTLSCEQNLNHDAMYWYRQDPGQGLRLIYYSQIVNDFQKGDIAEGYSVSREKKESFPLTVTSAQKNPTAFYLCASSTGGQGVQPQHFGDGTRLSIL.

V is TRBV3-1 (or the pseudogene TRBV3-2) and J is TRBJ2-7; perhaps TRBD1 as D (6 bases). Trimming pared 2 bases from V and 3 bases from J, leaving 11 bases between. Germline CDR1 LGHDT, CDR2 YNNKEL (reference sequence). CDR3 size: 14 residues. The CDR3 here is CASSQPTGHYEQYF. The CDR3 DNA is TGTGCCAGCAGCCAACCGACAGGACACTACGAGCAGTACTTC.

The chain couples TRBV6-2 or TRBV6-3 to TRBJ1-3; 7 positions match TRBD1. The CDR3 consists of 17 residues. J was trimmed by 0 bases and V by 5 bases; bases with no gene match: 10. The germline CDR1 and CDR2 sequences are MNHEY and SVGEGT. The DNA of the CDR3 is TGTGCCAGCAGTACCGGGACAGCTTACTTCTCTGGAAACACCATATATTTT. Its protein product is CASSTGTAYFSGNTIYF.

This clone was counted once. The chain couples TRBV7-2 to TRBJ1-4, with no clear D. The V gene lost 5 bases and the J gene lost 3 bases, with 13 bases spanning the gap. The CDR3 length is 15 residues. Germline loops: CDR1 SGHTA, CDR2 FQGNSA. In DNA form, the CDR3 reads TGTGCCAGCAGCCCCTCGAGTACCTCTAATGAAAAACTGTTTTTT. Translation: CASSPSSTSNEKLFF.

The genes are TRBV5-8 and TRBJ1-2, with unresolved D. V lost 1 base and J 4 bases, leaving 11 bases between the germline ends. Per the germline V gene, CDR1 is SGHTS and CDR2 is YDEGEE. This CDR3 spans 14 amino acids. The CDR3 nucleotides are TGTGCCAGCAGCTTGTTTCGGTCTGGCTATGGCTACACCTTC. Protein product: CASSLFRSGYGYTF.